The clone carrying this TCR beta chain was observed a few times. This entry comes from a study of blood T cell repertoires in COVID-19. As for the study in general: Some COVID-19 samples were acute and others convalescent; all came from the United States, Italy and Spain. T cells, B-cell-depleted T cells, or PBMCs supplied cDNA or gDNA.

The CDR3 runs 15 residues. CDR1 and CDR2 (germline): MNHEY, SVGAGI. V lost 7 bases and J lost 0, with 13 bases in between. Methods used by the authors: Amplification of reference gene primers was used by the study to estimate nucleated cell counts. TCRdb's copy holds only in-frame clones and misses some; the assay was immunoSEQ multiplex PCR. V, J and clone size are those of that table, while D and trimming were read from the DNA. The data contain about 200,000 clones, roughly four fifths of them singletons. The sequence was collected from a woman aged 50 to 65 with active or convalescent COVID-19. The V call is TRBV6-5, the J call TRBJ1-3, with D possibly being TRBD1 (6 bases). Sequencing input: peripheral blood. The CDR3 DNA is TGTGCCAGCACCTTAACAGGGAACTCTGGAAACACCATATATTTT. As protein: CASTLTGNSGNTIYF.